The rows below give T cell receptor beta chains drawn from one sample of a study of somatic mutations in cytotoxic T cells in rheumatoid arthritis. TCRdb's table, derived via immunoSEQ multiplex PCR, lists solely in-frame clones and lacks some. The table includes some 14,000 clones, 70% to 85% detected once. Sequenced: CD8+ T cells sorted from blood. These receptors were taken from an adult with rheumatoid arthritis. The conserved cysteine and the conserved F or W are not part of the CDR3 here. Each record gives: V gene, CDR3 protein.

>TRBV6-5
ASSYGAGELF
>TRBV6-6
ASSLRQIRFTDTQY
>TRBV28
ASSKGENTEAF
>TRBV4-1
ASSQGLNTGELF
>TRBV19
ASSPTDLYGYT
>TRBV6-1
ASSEGGARGRLPSYNEQF
>TRBV28
ASSLWGEGEFQPQH
>TRBV18
ASSPPRVKGANTEAF
>TRBV7-8
ASSPLYVGTASTDTQY
>TRBV2
ASSERVGIIKGEQY
>TRBV21-1
ASNTGQIYEQY
>TRBV27
ASSLWGSSNEKLF
>TRBV7-9
ASSPSERGDQY
>TRBV6-1
ASRTGVYSNQPQH
>TRBV28
ASRGQGGTYEQY
>TRBV2
ASTSGWTDPYEQY